This TCR beta chain was documented in a study of blood T cell repertoires in COVID-19. Study in general: The United States, Italy and Spain were the sources of the acute and convalescent COVID-19 samples. The analysed material was cDNA or gDNA that came from T cells, B-cell-depleted T cells, or PBMCs.

Original processing notes: It was from reference gene primer amplification that nucleated cell counts were estimated. Measured with immunoSEQ multiplex PCR; TCRdb has only the in-frame clones, and not every one. V, J and clone size are taken as reported in that table, and D and trimming were inferred from the DNA itself. The sample shows about 63,000 clones, about 74% of them seen only once. This TCR derives from an elderly woman with acute or convalescent COVID-19. The sample consisted of peripheral blood.

CDR3 sequence (DNA): TGTGCCAGCAGTTCGGGTGACAGGCTAAACTATGGCTACACCTTC. Residues: CASSSGDRLNYGYTF. The chain uses TRBV27 and TRBJ1-2, with TRBD1 as a possible D gene (6 bases). The V gene's germline CDR1 is MNHEY and CDR2 SMNVEV (reference sequence). The CDR3 extends over 15 amino acids. V was cut by 4 bases and J by 2 bases, with 14 bases left in between.